This passage covers 2 T cell receptor beta chains from one sample sequenced in a study of T cells after yellow fever vaccination. MiXCR was run by TCRdb on the 5' RACE reads, yielding one entry per CDR3 protein. Of 200,000 to 250,000 distinct CDR3 sequences listed, less than 9% are singletons. The sample here was CD4+ T cells sorted from PBMCs, taken 15 days after the yellow fever booster vaccination. All receptors come from a man aged 25 to 45 who received the YFV17D yellow fever vaccine.

This clonotype came up many times. The V call is TRBV5-1, the J call TRBJ1-1; no firm D call. Germline loops: CDR1 SGHRS, CDR2 YFSETQ. V lost 4 bases, J lost 6 bases, and 19 bases lay in between. The CDR3 spans 15 residues. The chain's CDR3 is CASSPWVGSGAEAFF. The DNA of the CDR3 is TGCGCCAGCAGCCCGTGGGTGGGGTCCGGCGCTGAAGCTTTCTTT. Supplemented by reference TRBV5-1 and TRBJ1-1, the full variable domain reads KAGVTQTPRYLIKTRGQQVTLSCSPISGHRSVSWYQQTPGQGLQFLFEYFSETQRNKGNFPGRFSGRQFSNSRSEMNVSTLELGDSALYLCASSPWVGSGAEAFFGQGTRLTVV.

This clonotype was detected many times. The V call is TRBV4-3, the J call TRBJ2-7; D may match TRBD1 or TRBD2 (6 bases each). This CDR3 has 16 amino acids. CDR1 is LGHNA, CDR2 YSLEER, per germline. The V and J ends lost 0 bases and 5 bases respectively, with 17 bases between them. The CDR3 protein is CASSQDWGAGADEQYF. As DNA, the CDR3 is TGCGCCAGCAGCCAAGATTGGGGGGCAGGGGCTGACGAGCAGTACTTC.